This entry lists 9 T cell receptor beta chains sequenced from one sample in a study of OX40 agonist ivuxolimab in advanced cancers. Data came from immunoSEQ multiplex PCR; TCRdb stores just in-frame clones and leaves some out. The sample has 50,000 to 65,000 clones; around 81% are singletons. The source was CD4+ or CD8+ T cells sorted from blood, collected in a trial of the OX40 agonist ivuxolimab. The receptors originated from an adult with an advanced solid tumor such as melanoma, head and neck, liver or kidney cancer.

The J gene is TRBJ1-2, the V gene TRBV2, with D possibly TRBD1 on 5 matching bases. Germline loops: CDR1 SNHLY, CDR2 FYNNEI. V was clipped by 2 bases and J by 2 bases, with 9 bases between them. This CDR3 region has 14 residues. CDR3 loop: CASSEWGGNYGYTF. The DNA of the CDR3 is TGTGCCAGCAGTGAATGGGGGGGAAACTATGGCTACACCTTC. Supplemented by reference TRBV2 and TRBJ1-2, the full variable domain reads EPEVTQTPSHQVTQMGQEVILRCVPISNHLYFYWYRQILGQKVEFLVSFYNNEISEKSEIFDDQFSVERPDGSNFTLKIRSTKLEDSAMYFCASSEWGGNYGYTFGSGTRLTVV.

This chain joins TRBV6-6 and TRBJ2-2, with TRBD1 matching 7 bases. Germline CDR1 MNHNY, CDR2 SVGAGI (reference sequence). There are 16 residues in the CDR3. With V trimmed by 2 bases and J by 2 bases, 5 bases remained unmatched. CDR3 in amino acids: CASSYGRDRNTGELFF. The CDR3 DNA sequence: TGTGCCAGCAGTTACGGTCGGGACAGAAACACCGGGGAGCTGTTTTTT.

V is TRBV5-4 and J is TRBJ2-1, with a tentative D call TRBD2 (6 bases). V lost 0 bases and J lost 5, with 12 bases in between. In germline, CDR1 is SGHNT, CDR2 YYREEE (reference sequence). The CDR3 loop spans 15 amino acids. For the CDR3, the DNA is TGTGCCAGCAGCTTGGATTCTAGCGCTCACAATGAGCAGTTCTTC. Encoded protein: CASSLDSSAHNEQFF.

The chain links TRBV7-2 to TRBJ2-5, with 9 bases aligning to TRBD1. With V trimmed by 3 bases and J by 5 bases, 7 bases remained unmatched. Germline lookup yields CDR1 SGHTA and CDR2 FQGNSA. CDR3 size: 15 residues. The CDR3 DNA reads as TGTGCCAGCAGCTTCGACAGGGGGTCCGGGGAGACCCAGTACTTC. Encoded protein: CASSFDRGSGETQYF. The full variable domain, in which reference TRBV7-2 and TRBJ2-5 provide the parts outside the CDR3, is GAGVSQSPSNKVTEKGKDVELRCDPISGHTALYWYRQSLGQGLEFLIYFQGNSAPDKSGLPSDRFSAERTGGSVSTLTIQRTQQEDSAVYLCASSFDRGSGETQYFGPGTRLLVL.

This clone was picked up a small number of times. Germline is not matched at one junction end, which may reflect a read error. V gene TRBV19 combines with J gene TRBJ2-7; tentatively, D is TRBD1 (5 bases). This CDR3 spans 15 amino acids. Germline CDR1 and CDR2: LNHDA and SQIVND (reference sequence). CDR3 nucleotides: TGTGCCAGTAGTACAGGGTCAGGGCACTTCTACGGGCAGTACTTC. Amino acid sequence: CASSTGSGHFYGQYF. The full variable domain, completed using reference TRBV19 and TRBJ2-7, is DGGITQSPKYLFRKEGQNVTLSCEQNLNHDAMYWYRQDPGQGLRLIYYSQIVNDFQKGDIAEGYSVSREKKESFPLTVTSAQKNPTAFYLCASSTGSGHFYGQYFGPGTRLTVT.

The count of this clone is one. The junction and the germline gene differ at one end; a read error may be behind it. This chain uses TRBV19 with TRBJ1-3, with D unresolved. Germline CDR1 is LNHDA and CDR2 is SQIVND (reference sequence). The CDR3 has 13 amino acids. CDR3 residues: CASSPSLEGNCHF. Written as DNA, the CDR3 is TGTGCCAGTAGTCCCTCCCTCGAGGGAAACTGCCATTTT.

CDR3 amino acids: CASSPERTSYEQYF. DNA of the CDR3: TGTGCCAGCAGCCCGGAACGGACATCCTACGAGCAGTACTTC. The V call is TRBV11-2, the J call TRBJ2-7, with D possibly TRBD1 on 5 matching bases. The CDR3 runs 14 residues. CDR1 is SGHAT and CDR2 is FQNNGV in the germline V gene. The V gene lost 5 bases and the J gene lost 1 base, with 12 bases spanning the gap.

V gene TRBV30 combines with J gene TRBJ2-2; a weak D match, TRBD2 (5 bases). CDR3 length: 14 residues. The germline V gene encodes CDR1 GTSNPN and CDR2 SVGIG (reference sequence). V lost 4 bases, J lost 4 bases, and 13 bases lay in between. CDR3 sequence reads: CAWNGEMSTGELFF. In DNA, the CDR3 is TGTGCCTGGAACGGGGAAATGAGCACCGGGGAGCTGTTTTTT.

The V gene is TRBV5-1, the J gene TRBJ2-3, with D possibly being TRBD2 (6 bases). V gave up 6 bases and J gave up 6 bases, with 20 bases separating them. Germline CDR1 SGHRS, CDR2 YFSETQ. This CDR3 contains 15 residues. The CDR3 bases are TGCGCCAGCATGTCCGGGCGGACTATTTTTGATACGCAGTATTTT. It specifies CASMSGRTIFDTQYF.